This is a list of T cell receptor beta chains from one sample in a study of CD8 T cells in ankylosing spondylitis. TCRdb re-called the 5' RACE reads with MiXCR, one entry per CDR3 protein. Among around 890,000 distinct CDR3 sequences listed, roughly 12% were seen once. Source material: blood, either unsorted or a sorted T cell fraction (not recorded which). These receptor sequences come from a male donor with ankylosing spondylitis. CDR3s include the opening cysteine and the closing phenylalanine or tryptophan. D genes are given only for firm matches. Expanded clones get a size class; other rows say once, few or many, or leave the size out.

clone size: few
V gene: TRBV6-2/TRBV6-3
D gene: TRBD1
J gene: TRBJ1-5
CDR3 DNA: TGTGCCAGCAGTTTCCGAACCGGGACAGGCAATCAGCCCCAGCATTTT
CDR3 protein: CASSFRTGTGNQPQHF

clone size: .
V gene: TRBV5-8
D gene: .
J gene: TRBJ1-2
CDR3 DNA: TGTGCCAGCAGCTCCCACGGGCTTGCTAACTATGGCTACACCTTC
CDR3 protein: CASSSHGLANYGYTF

clone size: once
V gene: TRBV5-1
D gene: .
J gene: TRBJ2-2
CDR3 DNA: TGCGCGGCGGCTGGAAAGAACACCGGGGAGCTGTTTTTT
CDR3 protein: CAAAGKNTGELFF

clone size: few
V gene: TRBV19
D gene: .
J gene: TRBJ2-2
CDR3 DNA: TGTGCCAGTAGCCAGGTTACCACCGGGGAGCTGTTTTTT
CDR3 protein: CASSQVTTGELFF

clone size: few
V gene: TRBV7-9
D gene: TRBD2
J gene: TRBJ2-5
CDR3 DNA: TGTGCCAGCAGCTCACCGGGACTAGCCCTACAAGAGACCCAGTACTTC
CDR3 protein: CASSSPGLALQETQYF

clone size: many
V gene: TRBV6-1
D gene: .
J gene: TRBJ1-2
CDR3 DNA: TGTGCCAGCAGCCCCTCGACAGCGTACGCCGGCTACACCTTC
CDR3 protein: CASSPSTAYAGYTF

clone size: .
V gene: TRBV20-1
D gene: .
J gene: TRBJ2-3
CDR3 DNA: TGCAGTGCTAGAGATCTCCGGCGCACAGATACGCAGTATTTT
CDR3 protein: CSARDLRRTDTQYF

clone size: .
V gene: TRBV7-9
D gene: .
J gene: TRBJ2-5
CDR3 DNA: TGTGCCAGCAGCCGAGGCCAGCGGATCCTTTGGGAGACCCAGTACTTC
CDR3 protein: CASSRGQRILWETQYF

clone size: .
V gene: TRBV11-2
D gene: .
J gene: TRBJ2-1
CDR3 DNA: TGTGCCAGCACCCCCGCGGTTTCCCCCTACAATGAGCAGTTCTTC
CDR3 protein: CASTPAVSPYNEQFF

clone size: many
V gene: TRBV6-2/TRBV6-3
D gene: .
J gene: TRBJ1-2
CDR3 DNA: TGTGCCAGCAGTTACGGACCCTATGGCTACACCTTC
CDR3 protein: CASSYGPYGYTF

clone size: few
V gene: TRBV20-1
D gene: TRBD2
J gene: TRBJ2-3
CDR3 DNA: TGCAGTGCTACCGCCGGGACTAGCGGTTACACAGATACGCAGTATTTT
CDR3 protein: CSATAGTSGYTDTQYF

clone size: few
V gene: TRBV7-2
D gene: .
J gene: TRBJ1-2
CDR3 DNA: TGTGCCAGCAGCCCCGACACAGATTATGACTATGGCTACACCTTC
CDR3 protein: CASSPDTDYDYGYTF

clone size: few
V gene: TRBV3-1
D gene: TRBD1
J gene: TRBJ2-7
CDR3 DNA: TGTGCCAGCAGCCATGGGACAGGGCGGCCCAAGCAGTACTTC
CDR3 protein: CASSHGTGRPKQYF

clone size: .
V gene: TRBV20-1
D gene: TRBD1
J gene: TRBJ2-7
CDR3 DNA: TGCAGCGTTGACAGGGACCCCTACGAGCAGTACTTC
CDR3 protein: CSVDRDPYEQYF

clone size: few
V gene: TRBV10-2
D gene: TRBD2
J gene: TRBJ2-3
CDR3 DNA: TGCGCCAGCGGGGGCACTAGCGGGGGTACAGATACGCAGTATTTT
CDR3 protein: CASGGTSGGTDTQYF

clone size: .
V gene: TRBV20-1
D gene: .
J gene: TRBJ1-4
CDR3 DNA: TGCAGTTCGGAGGGACCGCGTAATGAAAAACTGTTTTTT
CDR3 protein: CSSEGPRNEKLFF

clone size: .
V gene: TRBV3-1
D gene: TRBD1
J gene: TRBJ2-1
CDR3 DNA: TGTGCCAGCAGCCCCCGGGACAGGGTGGCTAATGAGCAGTTCTTC
CDR3 protein: CASSPRDRVANEQFF

clone size: .
V gene: TRBV7-6
D gene: .
J gene: TRBJ2-2
CDR3 DNA: TGTGCCAGCAGCGTTTTAGAGGGCACCGGGGAGCTGTTTTTT
CDR3 protein: CASSVLEGTGELFF

clone size: many
V gene: TRBV4-3
D gene: TRBD2
J gene: TRBJ2-5
CDR3 DNA: TGCGCCAGCAGCCAAGATTGGGGGGGTAGGACCCAGTACTTC
CDR3 protein: CASSQDWGGRTQYF

clone size: many
V gene: TRBV5-5
D gene: .
J gene: TRBJ2-5
CDR3 DNA: TGTGCCAGCAGCTACGGTCCAAACCAAGAGACCCAGTACTTC
CDR3 protein: CASSYGPNQETQYF

clone size: .
V gene: TRBV4-3
D gene: .
J gene: TRBJ1-2
CDR3 DNA: TGCGCCAGCAGCCAAGATTCACGGGACGGCCCCTATGGCTACACCTTC
CDR3 protein: CASSQDSRDGPYGYTF

clone size: many
V gene: TRBV7-8
D gene: .
J gene: TRBJ1-4
CDR3 DNA: TGTGCCAGCAGCCCCGGGACAAGGTGGCCTAATGAAAAACTGTTTTTT
CDR3 protein: CASSPGTRWPNEKLFF

clone size: many
V gene: TRBV29-1
D gene: .
J gene: TRBJ2-3
CDR3 DNA: TGCAGCGTTGCTCCAACGGCAGATACGCAGTATTTT
CDR3 protein: CSVAPTADTQYF

clone size: .
V gene: TRBV29-1
D gene: .
J gene: TRBJ1-1
CDR3 DNA: TGCAGCGTTGAGGGCTACCCGAACACTGAAGCTTTCTTT
CDR3 protein: CSVEGYPNTEAFF

clone size: few
V gene: TRBV12-3/TRBV12-4
D gene: .
J gene: TRBJ2-7
CDR3 DNA: TGTGCCAGCAGTATTGTCCACGAGCAGTACTTC
CDR3 protein: CASSIVHEQYF

clone size: many
V gene: TRBV12-3/TRBV12-4
D gene: TRBD2
J gene: TRBJ2-1
CDR3 DNA: TGTGCCAGCAGCTCCCCTTGGCGGGGGGGCGTTTCCAATGAGCAGTTCTTC
CDR3 protein: CASSSPWRGGVSNEQFF

clone size: few
V gene: TRBV27
D gene: TRBD1
J gene: TRBJ2-7
CDR3 DNA: TGTGCCAGCAGGACGGACAGGTTTCCCTACGAGCAGTACTTC
CDR3 protein: CASRTDRFPYEQYF

clone size: .
V gene: TRBV12-3/TRBV12-4
D gene: .
J gene: TRBJ2-5
CDR3 DNA: TGTGCCAGCAGTTTAGTGGCGGGTACCCAGTACTTC
CDR3 protein: CASSLVAGTQYF

clone size: many
V gene: TRBV4-3
D gene: .
J gene: TRBJ2-3
CDR3 DNA: TGCGCCAGCAGCCAAGGACTGACAGATACGCAGTATTTT
CDR3 protein: CASSQGLTDTQYF

clone size: few
V gene: TRBV10-3
D gene: .
J gene: TRBJ2-3
CDR3 DNA: TGTGCCATCAGTGCGAATACGGGGGCCCCAGGGGATACGCAGTATTTT
CDR3 protein: CAISANTGAPGDTQYF

clone size: .
V gene: TRBV6-1
D gene: TRBD1
J gene: TRBJ1-2
CDR3 DNA: TGTGCCAGCAGTCCCGGGAGGGGGCGAGGCTACACCTTC
CDR3 protein: CASSPGRGRGYTF

clone size: few
V gene: TRBV7-6
D gene: .
J gene: TRBJ2-7
CDR3 DNA: TGTGCCAGCAGCTTAGCCGGACAGAAGAGCTCCTACGAGCAGTACTTC
CDR3 protein: CASSLAGQKSSYEQYF

clone size: .
V gene: TRBV20-1
D gene: .
J gene: TRBJ2-3
CDR3 DNA: TGCAGTGCACCCTCTACGGGGGCGCAGTATTTT
CDR3 protein: CSAPSTGAQYF

clone size: many
V gene: TRBV5-1
D gene: TRBD2
J gene: TRBJ2-1
CDR3 DNA: TGCGCCAGCATCCTTGGTGCGGGGGGGGGTGAGCAGTTCTTC
CDR3 protein: CASILGAGGGEQFF

clone size: .
V gene: TRBV12-3/TRBV12-4
D gene: TRBD1
J gene: TRBJ2-4
CDR3 DNA: TGTGCCAGCAGACGGGACAGGCGAGCCAAAAACATTCAGTACTTC
CDR3 protein: CASRRDRRAKNIQYF

clone size: many
V gene: TRBV28
D gene: .
J gene: TRBJ1-5
CDR3 DNA: TGTGCCAGCAAGAGTTGGGTAAGGAGCAATCAGCCCCAGCATTTT
CDR3 protein: CASKSWVRSNQPQHF

clone size: .
V gene: TRBV20-1
D gene: TRBD2
J gene: TRBJ2-7
CDR3 DNA: TGCAGTGCTACAAGCGGGAGGGCCCCCTACGAGCAGTACTTC
CDR3 protein: CSATSGRAPYEQYF

clone size: .
V gene: TRBV29-1
D gene: .
J gene: TRBJ1-1
CDR3 DNA: TGCAGCGTTGTAAAGGGGGGCGCGGGCACTGAAGCTTTCTTT
CDR3 protein: CSVVKGGAGTEAFF

clone size: many
V gene: TRBV29-1
D gene: .
J gene: TRBJ2-1
CDR3 DNA: TGCAGCGCAAACGGGGGAGACTGGTCCTACAATGAGCAGTTCTTC
CDR3 protein: CSANGGDWSYNEQFF

clone size: .
V gene: TRBV20-1
D gene: .
J gene: TRBJ2-3
CDR3 DNA: TGCAGTGCTAGTCTCCGGGTTGGGACAGATACGCAGTATTTT
CDR3 protein: CSASLRVGTDTQYF

clone size: .
V gene: TRBV20-1
D gene: .
J gene: TRBJ1-1
CDR3 DNA: TGCAGTGCTTGGGGACGGGGGAAGGACGCTTTCTTT
CDR3 protein: CSAWGRGKDAFF

clone size: few
V gene: TRBV7-2
D gene: .
J gene: TRBJ2-3
CDR3 DNA: TGTGCCAGCACCTTTGGGGGGAGGGGGGATACGCAGTATTTT
CDR3 protein: CASTFGGRGDTQYF

clone size: many
V gene: TRBV20-1
D gene: .
J gene: TRBJ1-4
CDR3 DNA: TGCAGTGCTAACAGGGCCGTGGATGAAAAACTGTTTTTT
CDR3 protein: CSANRAVDEKLFF

clone size: .
V gene: TRBV7-9
D gene: TRBD1
J gene: TRBJ1-1
CDR3 DNA: TGTGCCATTAACAGGGGCACTGAAGCTTTCTTT
CDR3 protein: CAINRGTEAFF

clone size: .
V gene: TRBV20-1
D gene: .
J gene: TRBJ2-7
CDR3 DNA: TGCGGTGCTAGAGATCCTAGGGCGGGGGAGCAGTACTTC
CDR3 protein: CGARDPRAGEQYF

clone size: .
V gene: TRBV7-2
D gene: TRBD1
J gene: TRBJ1-4
CDR3 DNA: TGTGCCAGCAGCTACACAGGGGGCGCGGAAAAACTGTTTTTT
CDR3 protein: CASSYTGGAEKLFF

clone size: .
V gene: TRBV28
D gene: TRBD1
J gene: TRBJ1-2
CDR3 DNA: TGTGCCAGCAGTTTACCAGGGGGCCTGTTGGGCTACACCTTC
CDR3 protein: CASSLPGGLLGYTF

clone size: .
V gene: TRBV20-1
D gene: TRBD1
J gene: TRBJ1-2
CDR3 DNA: TGCAGTGCGGTCCAGGGGGCTTTACAAGTTGGCTACACCTTC
CDR3 protein: CSAVQGALQVGYTF

clone size: many
V gene: TRBV5-1
D gene: .
J gene: TRBJ2-1
CDR3 DNA: TGCGCCAGCAGCTTAACTAGTGACGCCTACAATGAGCAGTTCTTC
CDR3 protein: CASSLTSDAYNEQFF

clone size: few
V gene: TRBV27
D gene: TRBD2
J gene: TRBJ2-7
CDR3 DNA: TGTGCCAGCAGCCTTATGGGGGGGTTTGAGCAGTACTTC
CDR3 protein: CASSLMGGFEQYF

clone size: few
V gene: TRBV30
D gene: .
J gene: TRBJ1-1
CDR3 DNA: TGTGCCTGGAGTGGGACTGCGAGGACTGAAGTTTTCTTT
CDR3 protein: CAWSGTARTEVFF

clone size: few
V gene: TRBV11-2
D gene: .
J gene: TRBJ1-2
CDR3 DNA: TGTGCCAGCAGCTTAGGATCAGTCATTAATTGGGTTAACTATGGCTACACCTTC
CDR3 protein: CASSLGSVINWVNYGYTF

clone size: few
V gene: TRBV6-1
D gene: TRBD2
J gene: TRBJ2-1
CDR3 DNA: TGTGCCAGCAGTACGGTGACTAGCGGGAGTAGAAATGAGCAGTTCTTC
CDR3 protein: CASSTVTSGSRNEQFF

clone size: few
V gene: TRBV28
D gene: TRBD2
J gene: TRBJ2-3
CDR3 DNA: TGTGCCAGCACCTGGGCTAGCGGGGGCTCTGGGGATACGCAGTATTTT
CDR3 protein: CASTWASGGSGDTQYF

clone size: .
V gene: TRBV20-1
D gene: .
J gene: TRBJ2-7
CDR3 DNA: TGCAGTGCATCGCGGTCCGTCGGCGCCTACGAGCAGTACTTC
CDR3 protein: CSASRSVGAYEQYF